A single sample is the source of the 29 T cell receptor beta chains below, sequenced in a study of CD8+ T cells in alopecia areata. As the sequencing template, cDNA was produced by extracting RNA and reverse transcribing it. Produced via immunoSEQ multiplex PCR; TCRdb's table is partial and in-frame only. The table lists roughly 200,000 clones, 40% to 65% of them singletons. Described treatment: oral pan-JAK inhibitor, 5-10 mg twice daily. Sequencing was performed on CD8+ T cells sorted from blood, taken at week 24, from a patient treated with tofacitinib. The receptors derive from a human donor with alopecia areata.

The gene calls are TRBV14 and TRBJ2-7; tentatively, D is TRBD2 (6 bases). From germline, CDR1 is SGHDN and CDR2 FVKESK. The CDR3 loop spans 13 amino acids. The V end lost 5 bases, the J end lost 2 bases, and 10 bases lay between the germline ends. The CDR3 coding sequence is TGTGCCAGCAGCTACCGGGGGACCTACGAGCAGTACTTC. Its protein is CASSYRGTYEQYF.

The rearrangement uses TRBV18 and TRBJ1-4, with D possibly being TRBD1 (6 bases). Germline CDR1 and CDR2: KGHSH and LQKENI. This CDR3 region has 14 residues. Between the trimmed V and J ends, which lost 3 bases and 9 bases, there was a span of 14 bases. CDR3 region: CASSPDSRAQKLFF. For the CDR3, the DNA is TGTGCCAGCTCACCGGACAGCCGGGCTCAAAAACTGTTTTTT.

This clone was counted only a few times. The chain employs TRBV29-1 and TRBJ2-7, with TRBD1 as a possible D gene (6 bases). The CDR3 spans 15 residues. From germline, CDR1 is SQVTM and CDR2 ANQGSEA. V was clipped by 4 bases and J by 1 base, with 17 bases between them. This CDR3 reads CSVVGGEVGSYEQYF. The CDR3 bases are TGCAGCGTTGTAGGGGGTGAGGTTGGGTCCTACGAGCAGTACTTC.

As concerns this clone: Other DNA sequences in this specimen translate into the identical CDR3. This sequence joins TRBV29-1 and TRBJ1-1, with no clear D. The ends were cut back, 5 bases at V and 5 bases at J, with 6 bases in the middle. Looked up from germline, CDR1 is SQVTM and CDR2 is ANQGSEA. This CDR3 has 10 residues. DNA for the CDR3: TGCAGCGTTCCGGGGACTGAAGCTTTCTTT. Encoded protein: CSVPGTEAFF.

The V and J genes are TRBV21-1 and TRBJ1-2; TRBD1 was called by the table and not checked on the DNA. TRBV21-1 is a listed pseudogene. The CDR3 runs 14 residues. This CDR3 reads CANSKHQGGKWDTF. The CDR3 DNA sequence: TGTGCCAACAGCAAACATCAGGGGGGTAAATGGGACACCTTC.

J is TRBJ1-1 and V is TRBV6-5; no definite D call. This CDR3 is built from 12 residues. Between the trimmed V and J ends, which lost 5 bases and 3 bases, there was a span of 7 bases. Germline V gives CDR1 MNHEY, CDR2 SVGAGI. The CDR3 spells CASSPDHTEAFF. The CDR3 bases are TGTGCCAGCAGTCCGGATCACACTGAAGCTTTCTTT.

The chain employs TRBV4-1 and TRBJ1-1, with D unresolved. CDR3 length equals 13 residues. Germline V gene lookup returns CDR1 MGHRA and CDR2 YSYEKL. V lost 0 bases and J 7 bases, leaving 9 bases between the germline ends. The CDR3 nucleotides read TGCGCCAGCAGCCAAGATCCGCAGCGTGAAGCTTTCTTT. As protein: CASSQDPQREAFF.

As DNA, the CDR3 is TGTGCCAGCACGCCAGGAACCGCAGCCCTTTACAATGAGCAGTTCTTC. Protein: CASTPGTAALYNEQFF. The genes are TRBV9 and TRBJ2-1; unclear D gene. Per the germline V gene, CDR1 is SGDLS and CDR2 is YYNGEE. This CDR3 is 16 amino acids long. Trimming shortened V by 6 bases and J by 4 bases, and 20 bases separated the two germline ends.

V is TRBV5-1 and J is TRBJ2-3, with a weak D call TRBD1 (6 bases). The CDR3 totals 15 residues. CDR1 and CDR2 (germline): SGHRS, YFSETQ. The V end lost 2 bases, the J end lost 0 bases, and 10 bases lay between the germline ends. CDR3 in DNA: TGCGCCAGCAGCTTCGGGGACACGAGCACAGATACGCAGTATTTT. Encoded protein: CASSFGDTSTDTQYF.

V is TRBV10-1 and J is TRBJ2-7, with D perhaps TRBD1 (6 bases). Trimming stripped 6 bases from V and 3 bases from J, with 12 bases between. The germline V gene has CDR1 WNHNN and CDR2 SYGVQD (reference sequence). The CDR3 contains 13 residues. CDR3 sequence: CASSPGHRYEQYF. CDR3 coding DNA: TGCGCCAGCAGCCCGGGACACCGCTACGAGCAGTACTTC.

The chain combines TRBV4-3 with TRBJ2-2; D is unclear. This CDR3 has 17 amino acids. Germline V gives CDR1 LGHNA, CDR2 YSLEER. The ends were cut back, 0 bases at V and 1 base at J, with 12 bases in the middle. The CDR3: CASSQDLEGENTGELFF. The CDR3 DNA sequence: TGCGCCAGCAGCCAAGATCTGGAAGGAGAGAACACCGGGGAGCTGTTTTTT.

V usage is TRBV25-1 and J usage is TRBJ1-2; D perhaps matches TRBD1 (5 bases). Germline CDR1 is MGHDK and CDR2 is SYGVNS. Trimming took 3 bases from V and 8 from J, leaving 19 bases between them. This CDR3 has 15 amino acids. CDR3 protein: CASSDPSPGPPGYTF. The CDR3 nucleotides read TGTGCCAGCAGTGACCCCTCCCCGGGACCCCCGGGCTACACCTTC.

Regarding this clone: Additional DNA sequences in this sample encode the identical CDR3. J is TRBJ1-1 and V is TRBV30; D ambiguous. Germline assignment: CDR1 GTSNPN and CDR2 SVGIG (reference sequence). CDR3 length: 12 residues. Trimming took off 3 bases at V and 4 bases at J, with 9 bases between the two ends. The CDR3 nucleotides are TGTGCCTGGAGCCCTGTGGGCACTGAAGCTTTCTTT. Translating it yields CAWSPVGTEAFF.

This clone came up a few times. The same CDR3 is also encoded by other DNA sequences in this sample. V is TRBV29-1 and J is TRBJ1-2; D may be TRBD1 (5 bases). Germline CDR1 and CDR2: SQVTM and ANQGSEA. The V end lost 3 bases, the J end lost 4 bases, and 12 bases lay between the germline ends. CDR3 size: 13 residues. The CDR3 here is CSVEARDSYGYTF. CDR3 nucleotides: TGCAGCGTTGAGGCCAGGGATTCCTATGGCTACACCTTC.

V and J are TRBV27 and TRBJ2-5; D not certain. V was cut by 2 bases and J by 5 bases, with 12 bases left in between. The length of the CDR3 is 14 residues. Germline V CDR1 and CDR2: MNHEY, SMNVEV (reference sequence). The CDR3 sequence: CASSLEAGLETQYF. Here the CDR3 DNA reads TGTGCCAGCAGTTTAGAGGCAGGTCTGGAGACCCAGTACTTC.

The chain recombines TRBV18 with TRBJ2-5; tentative D call: TRBD2 (6 bases). Germline CDR1 reads KGHSH; CDR2 reads LQKENI. V was pared by 1 base and J by 4 bases, with 13 bases between. The CDR3 runs to 15 residues. The DNA of the CDR3 is TGTGCCAGCTCACCACAGGAGGGAGGTCGAGAGACCCAGTACTTC. This codes for CASSPQEGGRETQYF.

This sequence joins TRBV7-9 and TRBJ1-1; 9 bases align to TRBD1. After removal of 3 bases from V and 3 bases from J, the junction contained 11 bases not matched to a gene. The CDR3 contains 17 residues. The germline gives CDR1 SEHNR, CDR2 FQNEAQ (reference sequence). CDR3 sequence: CASSFIGTGLIDTEAFF. In DNA, the CDR3 is TGTGCCAGCAGCTTCATCGGGACAGGGTTGATAGACACTGAAGCTTTCTTT.

This clone was detected only once. The V gene is TRBV4-3, the J gene TRBJ1-1; D may be TRBD1 (5 bases). The CDR3 has 15 amino acids. Germline V gene sequence: CDR1 LGHNA, CDR2 YSLEER. V was shortened by 1 base and J by 0 bases, with 9 bases between the two germline ends. The CDR3, as DNA: TGCGCCAGCAGCCAAGGAAGAGGGGTGAACACTGAAGCTTTCTTT. The encoded protein is CASSQGRGVNTEAFF.

This clone was found a few times. For the CDR3, the DNA is TGCAGCGTGATCCCGGGACAGGGATCGTACGAGCAGTACTTC. Its translation is CSVIPGQGSYEQYF. This chain uses TRBV29-1 with TRBJ2-7; 9 nucleotides align to TRBD1. Germline-derived CDR1 and CDR2 are SQVTM and ANQGSEA. There are 14 residues in the CDR3. J lost 4 bases, V lost 6 bases, and 10 bases had no gene match.

The count of this clone is one. Other DNA sequences in the sample encode the same CDR3. The CDR3 sequence is CASSQGTSGGDTQYF. CDR3 coding DNA: TGCGCCAGCAGCCAAGGGACTAGCGGGGGGGATACGCAGTATTTT. V gene TRBV4-3 combines with J gene TRBJ2-3; TRBD2 agrees at 14 bases. CDR3 length: 15 residues. V lost 1 base and J lost 6; bases outside the gene matches: 0. Germline-derived CDR1 and CDR2 are LGHNA and YSLEER.

This sequence joins TRBV6-5 and TRBJ1-1, with 7 bases matching TRBD1. This CDR3 comprises 15 residues. The V and J ends lost 6 bases and 3 bases, in that order; junction bases with no gene match: 10. Germline V gene sequence: CDR1 MNHEY, CDR2 SVGAGI. The CDR3 spells CASSWRDSVDTEAFF. The CDR3 DNA follows: TGTGCCAGCAGCTGGAGGGACAGTGTAGACACTGAAGCTTTCTTT.

The CDR3 DNA is TGTGCCAGCAGGGGAATGGACGGTGGGAATTATGGCTACACCTTC. The encoded protein is CASRGMDGGNYGYTF. The J gene is TRBJ1-2, the V gene TRBV2; D is unclear. The CDR3 runs 15 residues. The germline V gene has CDR1 SNHLY and CDR2 FYNNEI. Trimming removed 6 bases from V and 5 bases from J, with 19 bases in between.

This clone was counted between two and nine times. The chain recombines TRBV29-1 with TRBJ1-2, with no clear D. V was clipped by 4 bases and J by 8 bases, with 11 bases between them. The CDR3 sequence is 11 residues long. The germline V gene encodes CDR1 SQVTM and CDR2 ANQGSEA. The CDR3 bases are TGCAGCGTTGCCGAATTATGGGGCTACACCTTC. This gives the protein CSVAELWGYTF.

This CDR3 reads CASSFKRGETQYF. The CDR3 DNA sequence: TGTGCCAGCAGCTTTAAACGGGGGGAGACCCAGTACTTC. The chain links TRBV7-6 to TRBJ2-5; maybe TRBD2 (6 bases). CDR1 SGHVS and CDR2 FNYEAQ come from the germline V gene. Trimming left V 3 bases short and J 5 bases short, with 10 bases between. The CDR3 contains 13 residues.

The chain recombines TRBV7-3 with TRBJ2-7; perhaps TRBD1 as D (6 bases). V lost 2 bases to trimming and J lost 5 bases, with 16 bases between them. The CDR3 has 15 amino acids. Germline CDR1 and CDR2: SGHTA and FQGTGA. The CDR3 here is CASSLWPGVSDEQYF. CDR3 DNA sequence: TGTGCCAGCAGCTTATGGCCAGGGGTTTCGGACGAGCAGTACTTC.

The rearrangement links TRBV9 to TRBJ2-3; the D is unclear. The CDR3 contains 12 residues. Germline CDR1 reads SGDLS; CDR2 reads YYNGEE. The V gene lost 0 bases and the J gene lost 6 bases, with 5 bases spanning the gap. CDR3 coding DNA: TGTGCCAGCAGCGTAGATCAGGATACGCAGTATTTT. Its translation: CASSVDQDTQYF.

The V gene is TRBV30, the J gene TRBJ1-5; D not resolved. The V end lost 0 bases, the J end lost 1 base, and 13 bases lay between the germline ends. Germline V gives CDR1 GTSNPN, CDR2 SVGIG (reference sequence). This CDR3 comprises 16 residues. The CDR3 DNA reads as TGTGCCTGGAGTGTCGGACGGGGTGTCAGCAATCAGCCCCAGCATTTT. It specifies CAWSVGRGVSNQPQHF. Variable domain in full (rest from reference TRBV30 and TRBJ1-5): SQTIHQWPATLVQPVGSPLSLECTVEGTSNPNLYWYRQAAGRGLQLLFYSVGIGQISSEVPQNLSASRPQDRQFILSSKKLLLSDSGFYLCAWSVGRGVSNQPQHFGDGTRLSIL.

The chain joins TRBV13 to TRBJ2-5; D possibly uses TRBD1 or TRBD2 (5 bases each). CDR1 and CDR2 from the germline V gene are PRHDT and FYEKMQ (reference sequence). The CDR3 runs to 16 residues. V was shortened by 3 bases and J by 1 base, with 15 bases between the two germline ends. The CDR3 here is CASSFWGEGFQETQYF. CDR3 in DNA: TGTGCCAGCAGCTTCTGGGGTGAGGGGTTCCAAGAGACCCAGTACTTC.

This clone was found a few times. This chain connects TRBV7-9 to TRBJ2-7; TRBD2 matches 9 bases. V was pared by 1 base and J by 7 bases, with 11 bases of the junction left unmatched. The CDR3 length is 16 residues. CDR1 is SEHNR and CDR2 is FQNEAQ in the germline V gene (reference sequence). For the CDR3, the DNA is TGTGCCAGCAGCTTAGAGACTCCTAGCGGGGTGCGGGAGCAGTACTTC. Residues: CASSLETPSGVREQYF.